The rows below give T cell receptor beta chains drawn from one sample of a study of neurological immune-mediated disorders. TCRdb analysed the 5' RACE reads with MiXCR anew, one entry per CDR3 protein. Seen here are some 71,000 distinct CDR3 sequences, 9.5% to 13% observed once, and the top ten hold around a tenth. The material sequenced was PBMCs. The receptors derive from a man younger than 45 in good health. Each CDR3 is given with its conserved first and last residue. A D gene is named only where the DNA matches it firmly. Size is omitted from some rows. Given values are once, few, many or a class for expanded clones.

DNA: TGCAGCGGAGGGCGGGGGACGAACACCGGGGAGCTGTTTTTT
CDR3: CSGGRGTNTGELFF
V: TRBV29-1
J: TRBJ2-2
D: TRBD2
size: few

DNA: TGTGCCAGCTCACCACCGCCGACAGGGACTGAAGCTTTCTTT
CDR3: CASSPPPTGTEAFF
V: TRBV18
J: TRBJ1-1
D: TRBD1
size: .

DNA: TGCGCCAGCAGCGAGGGGACCGCCGCTGAGACCCAGTACTTC
CDR3: CASSEGTAAETQYF
V: TRBV5-1
J: TRBJ2-5
D: .
size: many

DNA: TGTGCCAGTAGTATATCCTGTATGGGGACAGGACCTAATGAAAAACTGTTTTTT
CDR3: CASSISCMGTGPNEKLFF
V: TRBV19
J: TRBJ1-4
D: TRBD1
size: .

DNA: TGCAGCGCCCGTGTGGTCAATGAGCAGTTCTTC
CDR3: CSARVVNEQFF
V: TRBV29-1
J: TRBJ2-1
D: .
size: many

DNA: TGCAGCGCGCGACAGGGGGCGAACACCGGGGAGCTGTTTTTT
CDR3: CSARQGANTGELFF
V: TRBV29-1
J: TRBJ2-2
D: TRBD1
size: many

DNA: TGCGCCACCCTTGGACCGCTTAAAGAGGGCGAGCAGTACTTC
CDR3: CATLGPLKEGEQYF
V: TRBV4-1
J: TRBJ2-7
D: .
size: many

DNA: TGTGCCAGCAGCTCCGGGACTAGCGGGTGGAGAGAGACCCAGTACTTC
CDR3: CASSSGTSGWRETQYF
V: TRBV11-2
J: TRBJ2-5
D: TRBD2
size: .

DNA: TGCGCCAGCAGCGTAAGGACGGGGATGAACACTGAAGCTTTCTTT
CDR3: CASSVRTGMNTEAFF
V: TRBV5-1
J: TRBJ1-1
D: .
size: many

DNA: TGTGCCAGTAGCGGCGCAGACCGACTCGGAAACACCATATATTTT
CDR3: CASSGADRLGNTIYF
V: TRBV19
J: TRBJ1-3
D: .
size: few

DNA: TGCGCCAGCAGCTTGGCCCATGGAGGGACGGATAATTCACCCCTCCACTTT
CDR3: CASSLAHGGTDNSPLHF
V: TRBV5-1
J: TRBJ1-6
D: .
size: many

DNA: TGCGCCAGCAGCACGTCCGGGACGTCGTTGTCCTACGAGCAGTACTTC
CDR3: CASSTSGTSLSYEQYF
V: TRBV5-1
J: TRBJ2-7
D: .
size: many

DNA: TGCAGTGCTAGAGATGGTCCTAGCGGCTTCACAGATACGCAGTATTTT
CDR3: CSARDGPSGFTDTQYF
V: TRBV20-1
J: TRBJ2-3
D: TRBD2
size: many

DNA: TGCGCCAGCAGCTTGAATGGACAGATAGAGCAGTTCTTC
CDR3: CASSLNGQIEQFF
V: TRBV5-1
J: TRBJ2-1
D: .
size: many

DNA: TGTGCCAGCAGCTCCCCGGGACTAGCGGGAGCTAAGTCCTACGAGCAGTACTTC
CDR3: CASSSPGLAGAKSYEQYF
V: TRBV7-7
J: TRBJ2-7
D: TRBD2
size: many

DNA: TGTGCCAGCAGCTTACTGACGGGTGGCGGGGAGCTGTTTTTT
CDR3: CASSLLTGGGELFF
V: TRBV7-2
J: TRBJ2-2
D: .
size: many

DNA: TGTGCCAGCAGTTTAAGCTCAGGGAATGAAAAACTGTTTTTT
CDR3: CASSLSSGNEKLFF
V: TRBV12-3/TRBV12-4
J: TRBJ1-4
D: .
size: many

DNA: TGTGCCACCAGTCGAGACAGGGAGGGGTGGGGGGCCAACGTCCTGACTTTC
CDR3: CATSRDREGWGANVLTF
V: TRBV15
J: TRBJ2-6
D: .
size: many

DNA: TGTGCCAGCAGTTACTTCCTAGCGGGAGGACTCCCAGATACGCAGTATTTT
CDR3: CASSYFLAGGLPDTQYF
V: TRBV6-5
J: TRBJ2-3
D: TRBD2
size: .

DNA: TGTGCCTGGAGTGCTGGACTAGAAGGGGGATACGAGCAGTACTTC
CDR3: CAWSAGLEGGYEQYF
V: TRBV30
J: TRBJ2-7
D: .
size: few

DNA: TGCGCCAGCAGCTCGGGACAGGGAAATCGCAACGAGCAGTACTTC
CDR3: CASSSGQGNRNEQYF
V: TRBV5-1
J: TRBJ2-7
D: TRBD1
size: many

DNA: TGTGCCAGCAGTCGACTAGCGGGAGGATTCACAGATACGCAGTATTTT
CDR3: CASSRLAGGFTDTQYF
V: TRBV6-2/TRBV6-3
J: TRBJ2-3
D: TRBD2
size: many

DNA: TGTGCCAGCAGCTTAGGACAGTCAAACACTGAAGCTTTCTTT
CDR3: CASSLGQSNTEAFF
V: TRBV7-8
J: TRBJ1-1
D: .
size: many

DNA: TGTGCCAGCAGTATCAAATGGGACGGCGGGGAGACCCAGTACTTC
CDR3: CASSIKWDGGETQYF
V: TRBV28
J: TRBJ2-5
D: .
size: many

DNA: TGTGCCATCAGTACTAGCGGGGAAAACTACGAGCAGTACTTC
CDR3: CAISTSGENYEQYF
V: TRBV10-3
J: TRBJ2-7
D: TRBD2
size: many

DNA: TGTGCCAGCAGTGTTAACAATGAGCAGTTCTTC
CDR3: CASSVNNEQFF
V: TRBV2
J: TRBJ2-1
D: .
size: many

DNA: TGCGCCAGCAGTTCACAGGGCCCCACTGAAGCTTTCTTT
CDR3: CASSSQGPTEAFF
V: TRBV10-1
J: TRBJ1-1
D: .
size: few

DNA: TGCGCCAGCAGCCAAGAAATGAGCCGGGGCTCCTACAATGAGCAGTTCTTC
CDR3: CASSQEMSRGSYNEQFF
V: TRBV4-1
J: TRBJ2-1
D: .
size: many

DNA: TGTGCCAGCAGCGAGGGACAGGGAGACCTCGAAGCTTTCTTT
CDR3: CASSEGQGDLEAFF
V: TRBV9
J: TRBJ1-1
D: TRBD1
size: many

DNA: TGTGCCAGCAGTTTACTCTACAGGGTCGGGGAGCTGTTTTTT
CDR3: CASSLLYRVGELFF
V: TRBV28
J: TRBJ2-2
D: .
size: many

DNA: TGTGCCAGCAGTAGGGGGTGGGCCACCTACGAGCAGTACTTC
CDR3: CASSRGWATYEQYF
V: TRBV27
J: TRBJ2-7
D: .
size: many

DNA: TGTGCCAGCAGCTCCCCGTCCGGGACAGGGCCCTTTGACAGCAATCAGCCCCAGCATTTT
CDR3: CASSSPSGTGPFDSNQPQHF
V: TRBV7-2
J: TRBJ1-5
D: TRBD1
size: .

DNA: TGCAGTGCCCCGACTAGGATGCACAATGAGCAGTTCTTC
CDR3: CSAPTRMHNEQFF
V: TRBV20-1
J: TRBJ2-1
D: .
size: many

DNA: TGTGCCAGCAGCTTGGCGAGGGCTGGCACAGATACGCAGTATTTT
CDR3: CASSLARAGTDTQYF
V: TRBV5-6
J: TRBJ2-3
D: .
size: many

DNA: TGTGCCAGCAGCTTAGCATCCCTAGCAGGAAGAGAGACCCAGTACTTC
CDR3: CASSLASLAGRETQYF
V: TRBV7-2
J: TRBJ2-5
D: .
size: many

DNA: TGCAGTGCTAGAGATCTGGACAGCTACTACGAGCAGTACTTC
CDR3: CSARDLDSYYEQYF
V: TRBV20-1
J: TRBJ2-7
D: .
size: many

DNA: TGTGCCAGCAGTCCCTCCGGGACAAGAAACATTCAGTACTTC
CDR3: CASSPSGTRNIQYF
V: TRBV12-3/TRBV12-4
J: TRBJ2-4
D: .
size: many

DNA: TGTGCCAGCAGACCAGGCGGCTACAATGAGCAGTTCTTC
CDR3: CASRPGGYNEQFF
V: TRBV27
J: TRBJ2-1
D: .
size: many

DNA: TGCAGTGCTAGAGATTTCGCCAACTGGGACACTGAAGCTTTCTTT
CDR3: CSARDFANWDTEAFF
V: TRBV20-1
J: TRBJ1-1
D: .
size: many

DNA: TGTGCCACCAGTGACCTGGGACAGACCACAGATACGCAGTATTTT
CDR3: CATSDLGQTTDTQYF
V: TRBV24-1
J: TRBJ2-3
D: TRBD1
size: many

DNA: TGTGCCAGCAGCTTAGTGACGACAGGTGTCTCTGGAAACACCATATATTTT
CDR3: CASSLVTTGVSGNTIYF
V: TRBV11-2
J: TRBJ1-3
D: .
size: few

DNA: TGCAGCGTTGCGGGAATAGGAGAGACCCAGTACTTC
CDR3: CSVAGIGETQYF
V: TRBV29-1
J: TRBJ2-5
D: .
size: many

DNA: TGTGCCATCAGTGAGTCGGGGACAGGGAACACTGAAGCTTTCTTT
CDR3: CAISESGTGNTEAFF
V: TRBV10-3
J: TRBJ1-1
D: TRBD1
size: many

DNA: TGCAGTGCTAGTCTGCAGGTTGCTAGCACAGATACGCAGTATTTT
CDR3: CSASLQVASTDTQYF
V: TRBV20-1
J: TRBJ2-3
D: .
size: many

DNA: TGTGCCAGCAGCCAAGGACCTACTAGCGGGAGGAGCTCCTATGAGCAGTACTTC
CDR3: CASSQGPTSGRSSYEQYF
V: TRBV5-6
J: TRBJ2-7
D: TRBD2
size: .